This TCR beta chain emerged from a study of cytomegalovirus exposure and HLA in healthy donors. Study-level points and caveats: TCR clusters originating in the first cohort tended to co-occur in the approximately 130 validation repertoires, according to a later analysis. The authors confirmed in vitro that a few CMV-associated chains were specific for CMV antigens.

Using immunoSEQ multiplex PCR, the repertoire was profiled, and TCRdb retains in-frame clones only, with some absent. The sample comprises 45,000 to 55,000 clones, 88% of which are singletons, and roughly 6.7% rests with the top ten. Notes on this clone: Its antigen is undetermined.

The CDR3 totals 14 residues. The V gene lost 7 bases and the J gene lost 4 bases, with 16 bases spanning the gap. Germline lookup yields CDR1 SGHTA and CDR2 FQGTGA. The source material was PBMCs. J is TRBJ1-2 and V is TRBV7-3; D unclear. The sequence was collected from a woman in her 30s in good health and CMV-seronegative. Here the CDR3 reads CASTRGYTPYGYTF. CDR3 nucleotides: TGTGCCAGCACTCGAGGGTATACCCCCTATGGCTACACCTTC.